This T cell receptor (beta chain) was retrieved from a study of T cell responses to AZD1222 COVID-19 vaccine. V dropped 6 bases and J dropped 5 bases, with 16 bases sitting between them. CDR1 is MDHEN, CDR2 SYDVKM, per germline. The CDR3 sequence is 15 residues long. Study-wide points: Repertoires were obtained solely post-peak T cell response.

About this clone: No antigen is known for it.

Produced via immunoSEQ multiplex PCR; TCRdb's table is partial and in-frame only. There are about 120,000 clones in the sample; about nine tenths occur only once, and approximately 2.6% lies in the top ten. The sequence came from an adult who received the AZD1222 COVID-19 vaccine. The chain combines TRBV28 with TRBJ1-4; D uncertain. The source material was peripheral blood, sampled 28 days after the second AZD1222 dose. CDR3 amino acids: CASRIPGQANEKLFF. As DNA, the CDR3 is TGTGCCAGCAGGATACCTGGGCAGGCGAATGAAAAACTGTTTTTT.